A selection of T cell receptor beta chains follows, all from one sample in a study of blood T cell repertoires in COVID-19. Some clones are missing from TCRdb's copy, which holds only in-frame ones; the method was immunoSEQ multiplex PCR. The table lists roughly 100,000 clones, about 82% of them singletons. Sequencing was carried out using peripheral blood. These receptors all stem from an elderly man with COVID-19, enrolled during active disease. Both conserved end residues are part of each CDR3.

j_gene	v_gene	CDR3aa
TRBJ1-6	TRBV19	CASLTGDRGMNSPLHF
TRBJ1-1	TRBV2	CASSWLGTNTEAFF
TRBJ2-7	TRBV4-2	CASSQEPSGAYEQYF
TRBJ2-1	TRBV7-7	CASSLQPQGEDEQFF
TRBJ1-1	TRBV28	CASSLSGFITEAFF
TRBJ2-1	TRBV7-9	CASSLGLAGEDEQFF
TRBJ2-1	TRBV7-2	CASSLAGGPYNEQFF
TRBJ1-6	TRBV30	CAWTYGQILYNSPLHF
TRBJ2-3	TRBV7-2	CASSLVSANTDTQYF
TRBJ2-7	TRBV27	CASSLGPAYEQYF
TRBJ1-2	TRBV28	CASSLPGSYGYTF
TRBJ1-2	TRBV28	CASSHPGYGYTF
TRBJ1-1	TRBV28	CASSFYGGTEAFF
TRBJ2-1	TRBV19	CASSTPGGRPSHNEQFF
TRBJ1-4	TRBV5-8	CASSPGTGQNEKLFF
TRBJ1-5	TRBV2	CASSADSGYQPQHF
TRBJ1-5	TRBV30	CAWSPSRQSLYSNQPQHF
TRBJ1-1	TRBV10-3	CAISPKNTEAFF
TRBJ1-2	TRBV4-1	CASSQTGQSYYGYTF
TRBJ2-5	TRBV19	CASKGGQETQYF
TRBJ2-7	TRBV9	CASSPWTTSYEQYF
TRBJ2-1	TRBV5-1	CASGSSGSLDEQFF
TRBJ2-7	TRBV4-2	CASSQGNRENEQYF
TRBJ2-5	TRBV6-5	CASSYGLAGKETQYF